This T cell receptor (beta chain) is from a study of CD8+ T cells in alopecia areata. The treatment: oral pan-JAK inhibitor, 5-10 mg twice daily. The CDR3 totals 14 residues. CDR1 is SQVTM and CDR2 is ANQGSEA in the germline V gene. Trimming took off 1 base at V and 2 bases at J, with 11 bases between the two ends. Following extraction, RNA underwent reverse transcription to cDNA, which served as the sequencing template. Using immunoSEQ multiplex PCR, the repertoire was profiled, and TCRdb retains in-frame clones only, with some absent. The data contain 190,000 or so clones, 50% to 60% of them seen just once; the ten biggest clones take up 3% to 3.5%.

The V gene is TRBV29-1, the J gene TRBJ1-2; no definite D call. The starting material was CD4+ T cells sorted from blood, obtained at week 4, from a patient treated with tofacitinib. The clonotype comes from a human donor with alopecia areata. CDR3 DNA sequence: TGCAGCGTTGAAGCTGGTCGCAGCAACTATGGCTACACCTTC. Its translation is CSVEAGRSNYGYTF.